This entry is about one T cell receptor beta chain. The sample belongs to a study of CD8+CD57+ T cells in acquired aplastic anemia. Whoever was chosen for sequencing had shown CD8+CD57+ cell expansion by flow cytometry. The study profiled TCR beta VDJ and CDR3 using genomic DNA as template. In TCRdb, the reads were re-called with MiXCR into one record per CDR3 protein. The sample contains around 500,000 distinct CDR3 sequences, under 40% of which appear only once. The CDR3 consists of 14 residues. Per the germline V gene, CDR1 is SGHTA and CDR2 is FQGNSA. Trimming shortened V by 4 bases and J by 0 bases, and 8 bases separated the two germline ends.

The clonotype was recovered from a human donor with aplastic anemia. Sample: sorted CD4+, CD8+, or CD8+CD57+ T cells (not recorded which) from PBMCs. V and J are TRBV7-2 and TRBJ2-3; no clear D. CDR3 nucleotides: TGTGCCAGCAGCTCCTATCAGAGCACAGATACGCAGTATTTT. Protein: CASSSYQSTDTQYF.